Below, 15 T cell receptor beta chains from the same sample are listed, as sequenced in a study of blood T cell repertoires in COVID-19. The data were produced by immunoSEQ multiplex PCR, yet TCRdb's version contains in-frame clones alone and is incomplete. The sample records about 250,000 clones, about four fifths being singletons. The specimen sequenced was peripheral blood. The receptors were sampled from a person between 70 and 80 years old with COVID-19, enrolled during active disease.

The rearrangement joins TRBV3-1 (or the pseudogene TRBV3-2) to TRBJ1-6; TRBD1 aligns across 7 bases. Looked up from germline, CDR1 is LGHDT and CDR2 is YNNKEL (reference sequence). The V gene end was trimmed by 8 bases and the J gene end by 5 bases; junction bases not matched to a gene: 6. This CDR3 comprises 14 residues. The CDR3 is CASQRQGDNSPLHF. For the CDR3, the DNA is TGTGCCAGCCAAAGACAGGGAGATAATTCACCCCTCCACTTT.

This clone was counted a single time. The chain couples TRBV6-5 to TRBJ2-7; 7 nucleotides line up with TRBD1. This CDR3 comprises 12 residues. The germline V gene has CDR1 MNHEY and CDR2 SVGAGI. J was trimmed by 2 bases and V by 9 bases; bases with no gene match: 4. CDR3 loop: CASRTGTYEQYF. In DNA, the CDR3 is TGTGCCAGTAGGACAGGCACCTACGAGCAGTACTTC.

J is TRBJ2-1 and V is TRBV19, with a tentative D call TRBD2 (5 bases). The CDR3 is 15 residues long. V was clipped by 5 bases and J by 0 bases, with 11 bases between them. Germline V lookup: CDR1 LNHDA, CDR2 SQIVND (reference sequence). The CDR3 DNA reads TGTGCCAGTAGTGGAGGATCCCGCTCCTACAATGAGCAGTTCTTC. This translates into CASSGGSRSYNEQFF.

The J gene is TRBJ2-7, the V gene TRBV15; D is possibly TRBD2 (5 bases). The V gene lost 1 base and the J gene lost 6 bases, with 13 bases spanning the gap. The CDR3 runs 14 residues. Germline V gene sequence: CDR1 LNHNV, CDR2 YYDKDF (reference sequence). The CDR3 is CATSRVRAVGEQYF. CDR3 bases: TGTGCCACCAGCAGAGTGAGGGCGGTGGGCGAGCAGTACTTC.

V and J are TRBV28 and TRBJ1-4; a possible D gene is TRBD1 (6 bases). Germline CDR1 reads MDHEN; CDR2 reads SYDVKM. Trimming left V 4 bases short and J 8 bases short, with 17 bases between. The CDR3 contains 15 residues. The CDR3 DNA reads TGTGCCAGCAGTTACGGGGGGCGAATTCCAGAAAAACTGTTTTTT. Translating gives CASSYGGRIPEKLFF.

This chain connects TRBV25-1 to TRBJ1-2, with TRBD1 matching over 7 bases. CDR3 length equals 14 residues. Germline V gene data show CDR1 as MGHDK and CDR2 as SYGVNS. V shed 5 bases, J shed 3 bases, and the junction held 6 bases outside the gene matches. This CDR3 reads CASSKTGTDYGYTF. As DNA, the CDR3 is TGTGCCAGCAGTAAGACCGGGACAGACTATGGCTACACCTTC.

The J gene is TRBJ2-1, the V gene TRBV9; possible D gene TRBD1, 6 bases. V was trimmed by 5 bases and J by 2 bases, leaving 8 bases between them. The CDR3 has 13 amino acids. From germline, CDR1 is SGDLS and CDR2 YYNGEE. CDR3 loop: CASSSGAYNEQFF. The CDR3 DNA reads TGTGCCAGCAGTTCAGGGGCCTACAATGAGCAGTTCTTC.

The chain carries TRBV27 and TRBJ1-2; 10 bases align to TRBD1. Germline trimming cut 6 bases from V and 7 bases from J; bases unmatched to any gene: 5. Germline CDR1 and CDR2: MNHEY and SMNVEV (reference sequence). This CDR3 is 13 amino acids long. The CDR3 reads CASRTTGGRGYTF. The CDR3 nucleotides read TGTGCCAGCAGAACGACAGGGGGCCGTGGCTACACCTTC.

This sequence joins TRBV5-8 and TRBJ2-5; 8 nucleotides align to TRBD1. Germline V gene data show CDR1 as SGHTS and CDR2 as YDEGEE. With 3 bases clipped from V and 5 bases from J, the junction kept 3 bases outside the gene matches. The length of the CDR3 is 13 residues. The CDR3: CASSSRTGETQYF. CDR3 nucleotides: TGTGCCAGCAGCTCGCGGACAGGGGAGACCCAGTACTTC.

The chain links TRBV6-2 or TRBV6-3 to TRBJ2-7, with D tentatively TRBD1 (6 bases). V lost 6 bases and J 4 bases, leaving 16 bases between the germline ends. CDR3 length: 14 amino acids. CDR1 is MNHEY, CDR2 SVGEGT, per germline. The CDR3 coding sequence is TGTGCCAGCAGCCAAAGCGGACAGACATACGAGCAGTACTTC. This translates into CASSQSGQTYEQYF.

This chain uses TRBV6-2 or TRBV6-3 with TRBJ1-2; 8 bases map to TRBD1. Trimming at V came to 2 bases and at J to 4 bases, leaving 9 bases not matched to a gene. From germline, CDR1 is MNHEY and CDR2 SVGEGT. The CDR3 consists of 16 residues. The CDR3 coding sequence is TGTGCCAGCAGTTACGGGCGCCAGGGGGCTTCCTATGGCTACACCTTC. Its translation is CASSYGRQGASYGYTF.

This clone was observed a single time. The CDR3 nucleotides read TGTGCCAGCAGCTTAGATCTAGCGGGAGGCATCGCCGGGGAGCTGTTTTTT. Encoded protein: CASSLDLAGGIAGELFF. The chain is built from TRBV5-4 and TRBJ2-2, with TRBD2 matching 11 bases. The germline V gene has CDR1 SGHNT and CDR2 YYREEE (reference sequence). This CDR3 is 17 amino acids long. Trimming took 2 bases from V and 6 from J; bases not matched to a gene: 9. Variable domain in full (rest from reference TRBV5-4 and TRBJ2-2): ETGVTQSPTHLIKTRGQQVTLRCSSQSGHNTVSWYQQALGQGPQFIFQYYREEENGRGNFPPRFSGLQFPNYSSELNVNALELDDSALYLCASSLDLAGGIAGELFFGEGSRLTVL.

This clone has a single count. The V gene is TRBV19, the J gene TRBJ2-3; 9 nucleotides agree with TRBD1. After removal of 6 bases from V and 2 bases from J, the junction contained 6 bases not matched to a gene. The V gene's germline CDR1 is LNHDA and CDR2 SQIVND (reference sequence). This CDR3 comprises 15 residues. CDR3 sequence: CASSLGTGLTDTQYF. Written as DNA, the CDR3 is TGTGCCAGTAGCCTTGGGACAGGGCTCACAGATACGCAGTATTTT.

The J gene is TRBJ1-2, the V gene TRBV7-9, with D hard to call. Between the trimmed V and J ends, which lost 4 bases and 7 bases, there was a span of 19 bases. The CDR3 length is 15 residues. From germline, CDR1 is SEHNR and CDR2 FQNEAQ (reference sequence). The CDR3 DNA is TGTGCCAGCAGCTACGATGAAGCCCTAACAGCTGGCTACACCTTC. Translation gives CASSYDEALTAGYTF.

The chain recombines TRBV3-1 (or the pseudogene TRBV3-2) with TRBJ1-2; TRBD1 matches 10 bases. Germline V gene sequence: CDR1 LGHDT, CDR2 YNNKEL (reference sequence). Trimming cost V 4 bases and J 4 bases; bases outside gene matches: 3. The CDR3 consists of 14 residues. CDR3 coding DNA: TGTGCCAGCAGCCCGGACAGGGGGGGCTATGGCTACACCTTC. This sequence encodes CASSPDRGGYGYTF.